This T cell receptor beta chain was observed in a study of cytomegalovirus exposure and HLA in healthy donors. Trimming cost V 0 bases and J 5 bases; bases outside gene matches: 6. In germline, CDR1 is SGHVS, CDR2 FNYEAQ. The CDR3 contains 17 residues. PCR amplification relied on 60 Vbeta primers (plus 13 Jbeta primers). As processed by the authors: Later reanalysis found around 74 million unique TCR beta chains, around 11 million of them shared. Assay used: immunoSEQ multiplex PCR; TCRdb lists only in-frame clones, some missing. That table is the source of V, J and clone size, and D and trimming were worked out from the DNA. The table includes roughly 110,000 clones, around 83% detected once. Donors sampled were nominally healthy, though unrecorded immune exposures were likely.

The receptor was derived from a man aged 30-40 years in good health and CMV-seropositive. The chain combines TRBV7-6 with TRBJ2-5; 13 bases are shared with TRBD2. The sequenced material came from PBMCs. CDR3 in DNA: TGTGCCAGCAGCTTAGCGGAGACTAGCGGGGGGAGGGAGACCCAGTACTTC. Residues: CASSLAETSGGRETQYF.